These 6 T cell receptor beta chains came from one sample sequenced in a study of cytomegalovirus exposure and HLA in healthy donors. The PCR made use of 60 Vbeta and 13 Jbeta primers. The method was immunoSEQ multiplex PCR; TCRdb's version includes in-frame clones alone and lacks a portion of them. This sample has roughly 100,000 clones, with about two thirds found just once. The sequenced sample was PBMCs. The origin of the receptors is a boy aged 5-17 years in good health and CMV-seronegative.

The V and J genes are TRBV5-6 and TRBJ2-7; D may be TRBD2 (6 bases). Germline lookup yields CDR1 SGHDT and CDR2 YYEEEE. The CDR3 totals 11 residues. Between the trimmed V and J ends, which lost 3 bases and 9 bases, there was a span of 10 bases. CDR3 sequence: CASSWGGVQYF. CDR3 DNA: TGTGCCAGCAGCTGGGGAGGTGTGCAGTACTTC.

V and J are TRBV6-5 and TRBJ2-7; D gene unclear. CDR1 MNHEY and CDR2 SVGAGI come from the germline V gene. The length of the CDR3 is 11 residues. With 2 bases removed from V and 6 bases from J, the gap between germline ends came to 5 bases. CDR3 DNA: TGTGCCAGCAGTTACCTTAGCGAGCAGTACTTC. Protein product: CASSYLSEQYF.

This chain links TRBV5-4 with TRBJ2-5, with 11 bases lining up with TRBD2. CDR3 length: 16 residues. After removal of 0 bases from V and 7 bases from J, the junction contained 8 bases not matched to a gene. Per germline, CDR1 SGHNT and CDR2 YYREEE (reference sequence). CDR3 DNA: TGTGCCAGCAGCTTGGAACTAGCGGGAGATCTGGGGACCCAGTACTTC. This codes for CASSLELAGDLGTQYF. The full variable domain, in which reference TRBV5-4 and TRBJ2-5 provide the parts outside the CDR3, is ETGVTQSPTHLIKTRGQQVTLRCSSQSGHNTVSWYQQALGQGPQFIFQYYREEENGRGNFPPRFSGLQFPNYSSELNVNALELDDSALYLCASSLELAGDLGTQYFGPGTRLLVL.

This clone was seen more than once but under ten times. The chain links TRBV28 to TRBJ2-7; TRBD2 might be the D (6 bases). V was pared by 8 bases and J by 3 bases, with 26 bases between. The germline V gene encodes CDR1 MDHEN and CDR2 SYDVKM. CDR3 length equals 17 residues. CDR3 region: CASQPARGRLRDYEQYF. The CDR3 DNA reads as TGTGCCAGCCAACCGGCGCGGGGTAGGTTGCGGGACTACGAGCAGTACTTC.

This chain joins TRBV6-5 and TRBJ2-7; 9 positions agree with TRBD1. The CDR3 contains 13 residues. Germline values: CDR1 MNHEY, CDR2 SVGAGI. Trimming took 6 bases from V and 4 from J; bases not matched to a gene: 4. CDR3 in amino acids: CASRRQGGYEQYF. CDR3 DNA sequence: TGTGCCAGCAGAAGACAGGGGGGGTACGAGCAGTACTTC.

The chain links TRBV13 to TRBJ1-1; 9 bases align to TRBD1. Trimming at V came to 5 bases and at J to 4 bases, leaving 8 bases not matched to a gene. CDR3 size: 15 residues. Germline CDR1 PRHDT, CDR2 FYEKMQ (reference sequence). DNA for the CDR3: TGTGCCAGCAGCCCTCGGACAGGGGCGGGCACTGAAGCTTTCTTT. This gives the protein CASSPRTGAGTEAFF.